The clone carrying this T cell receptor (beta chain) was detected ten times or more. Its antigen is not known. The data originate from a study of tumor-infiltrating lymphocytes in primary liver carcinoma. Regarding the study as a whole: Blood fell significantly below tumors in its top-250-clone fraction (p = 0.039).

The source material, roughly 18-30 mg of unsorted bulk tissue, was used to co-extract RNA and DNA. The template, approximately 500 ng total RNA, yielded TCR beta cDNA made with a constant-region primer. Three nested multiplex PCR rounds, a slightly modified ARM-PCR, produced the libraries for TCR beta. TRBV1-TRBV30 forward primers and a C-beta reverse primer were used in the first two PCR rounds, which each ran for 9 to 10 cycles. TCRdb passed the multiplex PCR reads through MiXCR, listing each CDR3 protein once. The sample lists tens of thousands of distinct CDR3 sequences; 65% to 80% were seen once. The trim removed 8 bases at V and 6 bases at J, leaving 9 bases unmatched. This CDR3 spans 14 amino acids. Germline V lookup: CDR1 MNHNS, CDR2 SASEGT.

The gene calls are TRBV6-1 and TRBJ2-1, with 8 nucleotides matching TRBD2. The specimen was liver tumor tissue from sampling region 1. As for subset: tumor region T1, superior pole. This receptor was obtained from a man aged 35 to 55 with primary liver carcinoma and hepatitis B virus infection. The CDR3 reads CASARLATGNEQFF. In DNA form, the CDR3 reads TGTGCCAGCGCCCGACTAGCGACGGGCAATGAGCAGTTCTTC.